This is a list of T cell receptor beta chains from one sample in a study of cytomegalovirus exposure and HLA in healthy donors. Measured with immunoSEQ multiplex PCR; TCRdb has only the in-frame clones, and not every one. This sample has some 65,000 clones, with 60% to 80% found just once. What was sequenced was PBMCs. The receptors were gathered from a man aged 25 to 40 in good health and CMV-seronegative. Each CDR3 is given with its conserved first and last residue. D genes are given only for firm matches. Expanded clones get a size class; other rows say once, few or many, or leave the size out.

d_call,j_call,clone_size,v_call,cdr3_aa,cdr3_nt
NA,TRBJ2-5,NA,TRBV5-4,CASSLMVGFSGQETQYF,TGTGCCAGCAGCTTGATGGTGGGGTTTAGCGGCCAAGAGACCCAGTACTTC
NA,TRBJ1-1,NA,TRBV30,CAWSKAGNTEAFF,TGTGCCTGGAGTAAAGCGGGGAACACTGAAGCTTTCTTT
NA,TRBJ2-1,NA,TRBV5-1,CASSVIADNNEQFF,TGCGCCAGCAGCGTGATAGCGGACAACAATGAGCAGTTCTTC
NA,TRBJ2-7,NA,TRBV9,CASSRGAETYEQYF,TGTGCCAGCAGCCGTGGCGCGGAAACTTACGAGCAGTACTTC
TRBD1,TRBJ1-4,NA,TRBV4-1,CASSQEPGQGSEKLFF,TGCGCCAGCAGCCAAGAACCGGGACAGGGGAGTGAAAAACTGTTTTTT
TRBD2,TRBJ2-2,NA,TRBV2,CASSEALRLSGGAGELFF,TGTGCCAGCAGTGAAGCCCTTAGGCTCAGCGGGGGGGCCGGGGAGCTGTTTTTT
TRBD1,TRBJ1-1,NA,TRBV6-1,CASSVQGALEAFF,TGTGCCAGCAGTGTACAGGGGGCTCTTGAAGCTTTCTTT
TRBD1,TRBJ2-7,NA,TRBV25-1,CASSAGTGTTYEQYF,TGTGCCAGCAGTGCTGGGACAGGGACTACCTACGAGCAGTACTTC
TRBD2,TRBJ2-3,NA,TRBV7-2,CASSRDGAGASTDTQYF,TGTGCCAGCAGCCGGGACGGAGCGGGGGCAAGCACAGATACGCAGTATTTT
NA,TRBJ2-5,NA,TRBV9,CASSPGVLQIQETQYF,TGTGCCAGCAGCCCCGGGGTTCTACAAATCCAAGAGACCCAGTACTTC
TRBD1,TRBJ2-5,NA,TRBV7-6,CASSFGTGEKETQYF,TGTGCCAGCAGCTTCGGGACAGGGGAAAAAGAGACCCAGTACTTC
TRBD1,TRBJ2-1,few,TRBV5-1,CASSLVGETGGNEQFF,TGCGCCAGCAGCTTGGTGGGAGAGACAGGGGGCAATGAGCAGTTCTTC
TRBD1,TRBJ2-1,NA,TRBV25-1,CASSFGQGSYNEQFF,TGTGCCAGCAGTTTCGGACAGGGATCCTACAATGAGCAGTTCTTC
TRBD1,TRBJ2-7,NA,TRBV5-4,CASSSGTGGYEQYF,TGTGCCAGCAGTTCCGGGACAGGGGGCTACGAGCAGTACTTC
NA,TRBJ1-1,medium-sized,TRBV6-6,CASSGRENTEAFF,TGTGCCAGCAGTGGACGGGAGAACACTGAAGCTTTCTTT
NA,TRBJ1-1,NA,TRBV6-6,CASSYSRGEAFF,TGTGCCAGCAGTTACTCGAGAGGGGAAGCTTTCTTT
NA,TRBJ2-7,once,TRBV6-1,CASKLMGTYEQYF,TGTGCCAGCAAGCTAATGGGCACCTACGAGCAGTACTTC
TRBD1,TRBJ2-7,once,TRBV11-1,CASSQDRVGEQYF,TGTGCCAGCAGCCAGGACAGGGTTGGCGAGCAGTACTTC
TRBD1,TRBJ2-3,NA,TRBV7-2,CASSLDRGATDTQYF,TGTGCCAGCAGCTTAGACAGGGGCGCAACAGATACGCAGTATTTT
TRBD1,TRBJ2-5,large,TRBV6-5,CASSYSGQIQETQYF,TGTGCCAGCAGTTACTCGGGACAGATCCAAGAGACCCAGTACTTC
NA,TRBJ2-3,few,TRBV18,CASSDAGWGADTQYF,TGTGCCAGCTCGGACGCTGGGTGGGGCGCAGATACGCAGTATTTT
TRBD2,TRBJ2-5,NA,TRBV11-2,CASKISGGGGETQYF,TGTGCCAGCAAGATAAGCGGGGGTGGGGGAGAGACCCAGTACTTC
TRBD2,TRBJ2-7,NA,TRBV6-1,CASSEKSGGGYEQYF,TGTGCCAGCAGTGAAAAAAGCGGGGGGGGCTACGAGCAGTACTTC
NA,TRBJ1-3,NA,TRBV5-1,CASSFQGFGPRNTIYF,TGCGCCAGCAGCTTCCAGGGGTTCGGGCCTAGGAACACCATATATTTT
NA,TRBJ1-4,NA,TRBV5-8,CASSFSYGGGEKLFF,TGTGCCAGCAGCTTCTCTTATGGCGGAGGTGAAAAACTGTTTTTT
NA,TRBJ2-5,NA,TRBV7-2,CASSPGRIQETQYF,TGTGCCAGCAGCCCAGGGCGGATCCAAGAGACCCAGTACTTC
NA,TRBJ2-6,NA,TRBV29-1,CSVEGRDRLGGSGANVLTF,TGCAGCGTTGAGGGTAGGGATCGGCTGGGGGGATCTGGGGCCAACGTCCTGACTTTC
TRBD1,TRBJ2-7,NA,TRBV7-8,CASSQDRQDEQYF,TGTGCCAGCAGCCAGGACAGGCAGGACGAGCAGTACTTC
TRBD1,TRBJ1-2,NA,TRBV27,CATRTGGNYGYTF,TGTGCCACTAGGACAGGGGGGAACTATGGCTACACCTTC
NA,TRBJ1-1,NA,TRBV5-1,CASSLGAEAFF,TGCGCCAGCAGCTTGGGCGCCGAAGCTTTCTTT
TRBD2,TRBJ2-7,NA,TRBV5-4,CASSPGTSGGSFYEQYF,TGTGCCAGCAGCCCCGGGACTAGCGGGGGGTCCTTCTACGAGCAGTACTTC
NA,TRBJ1-5,NA,TRBV19,CASSIYRTVSNQPQHF,TGTGCCAGTAGTATCTATCGGACAGTAAGCAATCAGCCCCAGCATTTT
TRBD2,TRBJ2-7,once,TRBV11-2,CASNPAGLTYEQYF,TGTGCCAGCAACCCAGCGGGACTGACCTACGAGCAGTACTTC
TRBD2,TRBJ2-7,few,TRBV7-9,CASSSSSGSLYEQYF,TGTGCCAGCAGCTCCTCTAGCGGGAGCCTCTACGAGCAGTACTTC
NA,TRBJ2-7,NA,TRBV23-1,CASSHVYEQYF,TGCGCCAGCAGTCACGTTTACGAGCAGTACTTC
NA,TRBJ2-7,NA,TRBV14,CASSQQLGGYEQYF,TGTGCCAGCAGCCAACAACTAGGGGGATACGAGCAGTACTTC
NA,TRBJ2-7,NA,TRBV6-5,CASSYGGGRHEQYF,TGTGCCAGCAGTTACGGGGGGGGGCGACACGAGCAGTACTTC
NA,TRBJ1-2,NA,TRBV7-2,CASSSDRHPYGYTF,TGTGCCAGCAGCTCTGACAGGCACCCCTATGGCTACACCTTC
NA,TRBJ2-7,NA,TRBV4-2,CASSQDQLAAYEQYF,TGTGCCAGCAGCCAAGATCAACTAGCAGCCTACGAGCAGTACTTC
TRBD2,TRBJ2-1,NA,TRBV7-8,CASSLARSGGIDYNEQFF,TGTGCCAGCAGCTTAGCGCGCAGCGGGGGGATAGACTACAATGAGCAGTTCTTC
TRBD2,TRBJ2-5,NA,TRBV9,CASSLSSGGSQETQYF,TGTGCCAGCAGCCTATCTAGCGGGGGGTCCCAAGAGACCCAGTACTTC
TRBD1,TRBJ1-5,few,TRBV30,CAWSRTGVNQPQHF,TGTGCCTGGAGTAGGACAGGAGTAAATCAGCCCCAGCATTTT
NA,TRBJ1-5,NA,TRBV7-2,CASSLVGTTNQPQHF,TGTGCCAGCAGCTTAGTTGGGACAACCAATCAGCCCCAGCATTTT
TRBD2,TRBJ2-1,once,TRBV11-2,CASSYPSGGYNEQFF,TGTGCCAGCAGTTATCCTAGCGGGGGTTACAATGAGCAGTTCTTC
TRBD1,TRBJ2-4,NA,TRBV6-5,CASSYVTGGNIQYF,TGTGCCAGCAGTTACGTGACAGGGGGCAACATTCAGTACTTC
NA,TRBJ2-4,NA,TRBV25-1,CASSEYGAWNIQYF,TGTGCCAGCAGTGAATACGGAGCATGGAACATTCAGTACTTC
TRBD1,TRBJ1-5,few,TRBV10-3,CAISRDRDQPQHF,TGTGCCATCAGCCGGGACAGAGATCAGCCCCAGCATTTT
NA,TRBJ1-5,NA,TRBV7-2,CASSLGHFSNQPQHF,TGTGCCAGCAGCTTAGGACATTTTAGCAATCAGCCCCAGCATTTT
TRBD2,TRBJ2-2,NA,TRBV27,CARGRGVTGELFF,TGTGCCAGGGGTCGGGGGGTCACCGGGGAGCTGTTTTTT